This T cell receptor beta chain was observed in a study of regulatory T cells in long-lasting Graves disease. Time point defined: persistent/refractory GD, antithyroid drugs over 5 years with positive TRAb. PBMCs provided the RNA from which the TCR library was made. Enrollment of patients was through an endocrinology department in Xi'an, China. Trimming cost V 6 bases and J 2 bases; bases outside gene matches: 7. Per germline, CDR1 SGHTA and CDR2 FQGTGA. The CDR3 loop spans 15 amino acids. Relying on iRepertoire HTBI primers and Arm-PCR of CDR3 regions, the team built TCR beta libraries. TCRdb reprocessed the multiplex PCR reads via MiXCR and lists one record per CDR3 protein. The sample lists 600,000 to 800,000 distinct CDR3 sequences, approximately 29% occurring once. In its sample, this clonotype was seen a few times.

This sequence originates from a female donor with Graves disease. The chain combines TRBV7-3 with TRBJ2-7, with TRBD2 identical over 10 bases. This sample comprised peripheral blood mononuclear cells (PBMCs), obtained when the disease was refractory, from a patient treated with antithyroid drugs. CDR3 region: CASSIYTSGTYEQYF. DNA for the CDR3: TGTGCCAGCAGTATATATACTAGCGGGACCTACGAGCAGTACTTC.